These T cell receptor beta chains were read from a single sample in a study of shared clonotypes between healthy human individuals. The protocol was immunoSEQ multiplex PCR, while the TCRdb copy is restricted to in-frame clones and leaves out a portion. The sample lists some 530,000 clones; more than 65% were seen once. Sequenced material: PBMCs. Every receptor here comes from a woman in her 40s in good health. Some clones in this sample may be carry-over from other donors' samples. Both conserved end residues are part of each CDR3. D genes are given only for firm matches. For some rows the clone size is stated as once, few or many, or as a class when expanded; others skip it.

clone size: -
J gene: TRBJ2-5
D gene: -
V gene: TRBV28
CDR3 protein: CAVGWGNQETQYF
CDR3 DNA: TGTGCTGTAGGGTGGGGGAACCAAGAGACCCAGTACTTC

clone size: -
J gene: TRBJ2-5
D gene: TRBD2
V gene: TRBV14
CDR3 protein: CASSQYSGIGETQYF
CDR3 DNA: TGTGCCAGCAGCCAGTATAGCGGGATCGGGGAGACCCAGTACTTC

clone size: -
J gene: TRBJ2-1
D gene: -
V gene: TRBV7-9
CDR3 protein: CASSLMGAGSNEQFF
CDR3 DNA: TGTGCCAGCAGCTTAATGGGGGCCGGAAGCAATGAGCAGTTCTTC

clone size: -
J gene: TRBJ2-5
D gene: TRBD1
V gene: TRBV5-8
CDR3 protein: CASSQEAGTGGETQYF
CDR3 DNA: TGCGCCAGCAGCCAAGAAGCCGGGACAGGCGGTGAGACCCAGTACTTC

clone size: -
J gene: TRBJ1-2
D gene: -
V gene: TRBV29-1
CDR3 protein: CSAVGYYGYTF
CDR3 DNA: TGCAGCGCCGTCGGCTACTATGGCTACACCTTC

clone size: -
J gene: TRBJ1-2
D gene: TRBD1
V gene: TRBV28
CDR3 protein: CASSLGGTGIGGYTF
CDR3 DNA: TGTGCCAGCAGTTTAGGTGGGACAGGGATTGGCGGCTACACCTTC

clone size: -
J gene: TRBJ2-7
D gene: TRBD1
V gene: TRBV6-1
CDR3 protein: CASSHRDRGLYEQYF
CDR3 DNA: TGTGCCAGCAGTCACCGGGACAGGGGGCTCTACGAGCAGTACTTC

clone size: -
J gene: TRBJ1-1
D gene: TRBD1
V gene: TRBV9
CDR3 protein: CASSVAPGTGRGRNTEAFF
CDR3 DNA: TGTGCCAGCAGCGTGGCTCCCGGGACAGGGAGGGGAAGGAACACTGAAGCTTTCTTT

clone size: few
J gene: TRBJ1-4
D gene: -
V gene: TRBV11-2
CDR3 protein: CASSSGQSNEKLFF
CDR3 DNA: TGTGCCAGCAGCTCCGGACAAAGTAATGAAAAACTGTTTTTT

clone size: -
J gene: TRBJ2-1
D gene: TRBD2
V gene: TRBV28
CDR3 protein: CASSLTSGNNEQFF
CDR3 DNA: TGTGCCAGCAGTTTGACTAGCGGGAACAATGAGCAGTTCTTC

clone size: few
J gene: TRBJ2-2
D gene: -
V gene: TRBV6-1
CDR3 protein: CASSWDTGELFF
CDR3 DNA: TGTGCCAGCAGTTGGGACACCGGGGAGCTGTTTTTT

clone size: -
J gene: TRBJ2-2
D gene: -
V gene: TRBV4-1
CDR3 protein: CASSPGHELGELFF
CDR3 DNA: TGCGCCAGCAGCCCGGGACACGAACTGGGGGAGCTGTTTTTT

clone size: once
J gene: TRBJ1-1
D gene: TRBD1
V gene: TRBV25-1
CDR3 protein: CASRGSNRGLEAFF
CDR3 DNA: TGTGCCAGCAGGGGGTCGAACAGGGGGCTTGAAGCTTTCTTT

clone size: -
J gene: TRBJ2-1
D gene: TRBD2
V gene: TRBV11-3
CDR3 protein: CASSLGRASNEQFF
CDR3 DNA: TGTGCCAGCAGCCTAGGGAGGGCTAGCAATGAGCAGTTCTTC

clone size: -
J gene: TRBJ2-7
D gene: -
V gene: TRBV6-5
CDR3 protein: CASKPPGGEQYF
CDR3 DNA: TGTGCCAGCAAACCACCTGGGGGCGAGCAGTACTTC

clone size: once
J gene: TRBJ2-1
D gene: -
V gene: TRBV10-2
CDR3 protein: CASSESNYNEQFF
CDR3 DNA: TGCGCCAGCAGTGAGTCGAACTACAATGAGCAGTTCTTC

clone size: many
J gene: TRBJ2-7
D gene: TRBD2
V gene: TRBV5-1
CDR3 protein: CASSSAGLAGQLVYEQYF
CDR3 DNA: TGCGCCAGCAGCTCGGCGGGACTAGCGGGTCAACTCGTCTACGAGCAGTACTTC

clone size: many
J gene: TRBJ2-7
D gene: TRBD1
V gene: TRBV28
CDR3 protein: CASRGQSSYEQYF
CDR3 DNA: TGTGCCAGTCGGGGACAGTCCTCCTACGAGCAGTACTTC

clone size: few
J gene: TRBJ1-5
D gene: -
V gene: TRBV19
CDR3 protein: CASSIAGNQPQHF
CDR3 DNA: TGTGCCAGTAGTATTGCTGGGAATCAGCCCCAGCATTTT

clone size: -
J gene: TRBJ2-1
D gene: -
V gene: TRBV15
CDR3 protein: CATSRDPRLGSSYNEQFF
CDR3 DNA: TGTGCCACCAGCAGAGATCCCCGCCTAGGGAGCTCCTACAATGAGCAGTTCTTC

clone size: few
J gene: TRBJ2-1
D gene: TRBD2
V gene: TRBV7-9
CDR3 protein: CASSHFAGATGDEQFF
CDR3 DNA: TGTGCCAGCAGCCACTTTGCGGGAGCAACGGGGGATGAGCAGTTCTTC

clone size: few
J gene: TRBJ2-5
D gene: TRBD2
V gene: TRBV11-3
CDR3 protein: CASSRGVGYSTGTQYF
CDR3 DNA: TGTGCCAGCAGCCGGGGGGTCGGGTACTCGACGGGGACCCAGTACTTC

clone size: -
J gene: TRBJ2-1
D gene: -
V gene: TRBV7-9
CDR3 protein: CASSFPGAWNEQFF
CDR3 DNA: TGTGCCAGCAGCTTCCCGGGGGCCTGGAATGAGCAGTTCTTC

clone size: -
J gene: TRBJ1-4
D gene: -
V gene: TRBV28
CDR3 protein: CASSPAWGVGDEKLFF
CDR3 DNA: TGTGCCAGCAGCCCCGCTTGGGGAGTAGGGGATGAAAAACTGTTTTTT

clone size: few
J gene: TRBJ1-2
D gene: -
V gene: TRBV27
CDR3 protein: CASSFQTNYGYTF
CDR3 DNA: TGTGCCAGCAGTTTTCAGACTAACTATGGCTACACCTTC

clone size: -
J gene: TRBJ1-2
D gene: TRBD1
V gene: TRBV30
CDR3 protein: CAWSSWDREGDTF
CDR3 DNA: TGTGCCTGGAGTTCGTGGGACAGGGAAGGCGACACCTTC

clone size: -
J gene: TRBJ2-5
D gene: -
V gene: TRBV10-1
CDR3 protein: CASSETLDQETQYF
CDR3 DNA: TGCGCCAGCAGTGAAACACTAGACCAAGAGACCCAGTACTTC

clone size: -
J gene: TRBJ1-1
D gene: -
V gene: TRBV29-1
CDR3 protein: CSVEKWTGNTEAFF
CDR3 DNA: TGCAGCGTTGAGAAATGGACGGGGAACACTGAAGCTTTCTTT

clone size: -
J gene: TRBJ2-7
D gene: TRBD2
V gene: TRBV7-9
CDR3 protein: CASSPWTSGRNSYEQYF
CDR3 DNA: TGTGCCAGCAGCCCATGGACTAGCGGGAGGAATTCCTACGAGCAGTACTTC

clone size: -
J gene: TRBJ2-7
D gene: TRBD2
V gene: TRBV5-1
CDR3 protein: CASTNTPGLAFHEQYF
CDR3 DNA: TGCGCCAGCACCAACACGCCGGGACTAGCTTTCCACGAGCAGTACTTC

clone size: many
J gene: TRBJ2-7
D gene: -
V gene: TRBV4-2
CDR3 protein: CASSRSESSSYEQYF
CDR3 DNA: TGTGCCAGCAGCCGAAGCGAGTCCTCCTCCTACGAGCAGTACTTC

clone size: -
J gene: TRBJ1-3
D gene: -
V gene: TRBV9
CDR3 protein: CASSADVYSGNTIYF
CDR3 DNA: TGTGCCAGCAGCGCCGACGTATACTCTGGAAACACCATATATTTT

clone size: -
J gene: TRBJ1-1
D gene: -
V gene: TRBV5-4
CDR3 protein: CASSSNLNTEAFF
CDR3 DNA: TGTGCCAGCAGCTCGAATCTGAACACTGAAGCTTTCTTT

clone size: -
J gene: TRBJ2-7
D gene: TRBD2
V gene: TRBV7-6
CDR3 protein: CASSLGGLVAEQYF
CDR3 DNA: TGTGCCAGCAGCTTAGGGGGACTAGTCGCCGAGCAGTACTTC

clone size: -
J gene: TRBJ2-6
D gene: -
V gene: TRBV2
CDR3 protein: CASSAQLTNVLTF
CDR3 DNA: TGTGCCAGCAGTGCCCAGTTGACCAACGTCCTGACTTTC

clone size: -
J gene: TRBJ2-1
D gene: TRBD2
V gene: TRBV5-1
CDR3 protein: CASRLAGGNEQFF
CDR3 DNA: TGCGCCAGCAGGCTAGCGGGAGGGAATGAGCAGTTCTTC

clone size: -
J gene: TRBJ2-7
D gene: TRBD2
V gene: TRBV30
CDR3 protein: CAWSTRTSGSYEQYF
CDR3 DNA: TGTGCCTGGAGTACACGGACTAGCGGGTCCTACGAGCAGTACTTC

clone size: once
J gene: TRBJ2-2
D gene: -
V gene: TRBV6-6
CDR3 protein: CASSYNRRANTGELFF
CDR3 DNA: TGTGCCAGCAGTTACAACAGGAGAGCGAACACCGGGGAGCTGTTTTTT